A single sample is the source of the 13 T cell receptor beta chains below, sequenced in a study of identical twins. MiXCR, applied by TCRdb to the 5' RACE reads, yields one record per CDR3 protein. The sample has over 15,000 distinct CDR3 sequences, approximately 71% seen once; the top ten hold 5.5% to 7.5%. The sample comprised memory (CD45RO+) T cells sorted from blood. Every receptor here comes from a woman aged 18-29 years in good health. This table probably holds off-target reads from a library built for another chain.

V usage is TRBV7-7 and J usage is TRBJ2-1, with 11 bases lining up with TRBD2. Germline trimming cut 1 base from V and 6 bases from J; bases unmatched to any gene: 2. This CDR3 contains 15 residues. From germline, CDR1 is SSHAT and CDR2 FNYEAQ (reference sequence). The CDR3 region has the DNA TGTGCCAGCAGCTTAGGTAGCGGGAGGGCCAATGAGCAGTTCTTC. It translates to CASSLGSGRANEQFF. Variable domain in full (rest from reference TRBV7-7 and TRBJ2-1): GAGVSQSPRYKVTKRGQDVTLRCDPISSHATLYWYQQALGQGPEFLTYFNYEAQPDKSGLPSDRFSAERPEGSISTLTIQRTEQRDSAMYRCASSLGSGRANEQFFGPGTRLTVL.

The chain has TRBV18 and TRBJ2-5, with D unclear. The CDR3 consists of 12 residues. Germline loops: CDR1 KGHSH, CDR2 LQKENI. V lost 3 bases, J lost 1 base, and 3 bases lay in between. The CDR3 region has the DNA TGTGCCAGCTCACCCCTCCAAGAGACCCAGTACTTC. Protein product: CASSPLQETQYF. Based on the CDR3 plus reference TRBV18 and TRBJ2-5, the full variable domain is NAGVMQNPRHLVRRRGQEARLRCSPMKGHSHVYWYRQLPEEGLKFMVYLQKENIIDESGMPKERFSAEFPKEGPSILRIQQVVRGDSAAYFCASSPLQETQYFGPGTRLLVL.

This chain links TRBV2 with TRBJ2-7; D not certain. Germline loops: CDR1 SNHLY, CDR2 FYNNEI. The V end was cut by 6 bases, the J end by 0 bases, with 12 bases between. There are 14 residues in the CDR3. The CDR3 DNA is TGTGCCAGCAGAACGCTCTGGGTCTCCTACGAGCAGTACTTC. Residues: CASRTLWVSYEQYF.

The chain has TRBV19 and TRBJ2-7; D possibly matches TRBD1 or TRBD2 (6 bases each). The CDR3 totals 14 residues. Germline V CDR1 and CDR2: LNHDA, SQIVND (reference sequence). V was cut by 5 bases and J by 3 bases, with 14 bases left in between. CDR3 nucleotides: TGTGCCAGTAGTGTAGGGGGGACCGTCTACGAGCAGTACTTC. As protein: CASSVGGTVYEQYF. Full variable domain (missing parts from reference TRBV19 and TRBJ2-7): DGGITQSPKYLFRKEGQNVTLSCEQNLNHDAMYWYRQDPGQGLRLIYYSQIVNDFQKGDIAEGYSVSREKKESFPLTVTSAQKNPTAFYLCASSVGGTVYEQYFGPGTRLTVT.

The gene calls are TRBV6-5 and TRBJ2-5; 8 bases agree with TRBD2. Germline V lookup: CDR1 MNHEY, CDR2 SVGAGI. The CDR3 contains 17 residues. V was pared by 0 bases and J by 9 bases, with 15 bases of the junction left unmatched. CDR3 in DNA: TGTGCCAGCAGTTACTCACTATCCAGCGGGAGTATCTTGTCCCAGTACTTC. Translating it yields CASSYSLSSGSILSQYF.

The chain joins TRBV20-1 to TRBJ2-3, with a tentative D call TRBD2 (5 bases). The CDR3 extends over 14 amino acids. In germline, CDR1 is DFQATT, CDR2 SNEGSKA (reference sequence). Trimming cost V 3 bases and J 2 bases, with 12 bases left between them. The CDR3 coding sequence is TGCAGTGCTAGTACCTCGGGAATCACAGATACGCAGTATTTT. Encoded protein: CSASTSGITDTQYF.

The chain links TRBV18 to TRBJ2-5, with unresolved D. V gave up 5 bases and J gave up 0 bases, with 7 bases separating them. The germline V gene encodes CDR1 KGHSH and CDR2 LQKENI. CDR3 length: 13 amino acids. The CDR3 nucleotides read TGTGCCAGCTCAAAGGGTTACCAAGAGACCCAGTACTTC. Translation: CASSKGYQETQYF.

The table lists this clonotype with a few counts. This chain connects TRBV20-1 to TRBJ2-1; tentatively, D is TRBD1 (5 bases). The V end lost 5 bases, the J end lost 2 bases, and 13 bases lay between the germline ends. This CDR3 region has 14 residues. Germline lookup yields CDR1 DFQATT and CDR2 SNEGSKA (reference sequence). Here the CDR3 reads CSALKGVAYNEQFF. The CDR3 DNA is TGCAGTGCTCTCAAAGGGGTCGCCTACAATGAGCAGTTCTTC.

The chain employs TRBV11-2 and TRBJ2-7; D is perhaps TRBD1 (6 bases). The ends were cut back, 1 base at V and 4 bases at J, with 17 bases in the middle. Germline V lookup: CDR1 SGHAT, CDR2 FQNNGV. This CDR3 has 16 residues. CDR3 in amino acids: CASSLVPTTQGYEQYF. In DNA, the CDR3 is TGTGCCAGCAGCTTAGTCCCAACTACACAGGGATACGAGCAGTACTTC.

On this clonotype itself: An end of the junction does not agree with germline; a read error may underlie this. The CDR3 nucleotides read TGTGCCAGCAGCCAAGATATGGGGGACTCCAACAATGAGCAGTTCTTC. Encoded protein: CASSQDMGDSNNEQFF. This chain uses TRBV3-1 with TRBJ2-1; tentatively, D is TRBD2 (6 bases). Germline CDR1 reads LGHDT; CDR2 reads YNNKEL (reference sequence). CDR3 length: 16 residues.

This clonotype has only one observation. J is TRBJ2-1 and V is TRBV5-1, with unresolved D. The length of the CDR3 is 12 residues. The V end was cut by 5 bases, the J end by 10 bases, with 13 bases between. CDR1 and CDR2 (germline): SGHRS, YFSETQ. The CDR3 sequence: CASRVVLGEQFF. The CDR3 DNA sequence: TGCGCCAGCAGGGTAGTCCTTGGGGAGCAGTTCTTC.

This chain uses TRBV6-5 with TRBJ2-7; 8 positions match TRBD2. Germline trimming cut 10 bases from V and 1 base from J; bases unmatched to any gene: 3. In germline, CDR1 is MNHEY, CDR2 SVGAGI. This CDR3 spans 12 amino acids. In nucleotides, the CDR3 is TGTGCCACCACTAGCGGATCCTACGAGCAGTACTTC. Protein sequence: CATTSGSYEQYF.

V is TRBV13 and J is TRBJ2-7; D is possibly TRBD2 (5 bases). The V end lost 6 bases, the J end lost 3 bases, and 12 bases lay between the germline ends. Germline V gives CDR1 PRHDT, CDR2 FYEKMQ (reference sequence). The CDR3 loop spans 13 amino acids. The CDR3 coding sequence is TGTGCCAGCAGTCGGACTCTGAACTACGAGCAGTACTTC. It codes for CASSRTLNYEQYF.